This record looks at one T cell receptor (beta chain) sequence and its context. The antigen is undetermined. TCRdb re-called the reads through MiXCR, storing one row per CDR3 protein. The repertoire consists of some 200,000 distinct CDR3 sequences, with roughly a fifth occurring once and the leading ten covering approximately 2.9%. The CDR3 runs to 14 residues. The germline gives CDR1 DFQATT, CDR2 SNEGSKA (reference sequence). The ends lost 6 bases at V and 10 bases at J; junction bases unmatched: 12. This specimen belongs to a study of T cell repertoires in cytomegalovirus infection. Study summary: In public TCR beta signatures, there were indications of both CMV infection and matching HLA type. Points from the study as a whole: Individuals carrying CMV plus the relevant HLA were identified by cumulative frequency of public TCR beta families. Within the response measured ex vivo, HLA-C-restricted CMV-specific TCR beta clonotypes were dominant.

Sequences were obtained from PBMCs. J is TRBJ1-6 and V is TRBV20-1; TRBD1 agrees at 7 bases. The sequence was collected from a human donor in good health (CMV status not recorded). Some clones in this sample may be carry-over from other donors' samples. Written as DNA, the CDR3 is TGCAGTGCCCCTCCCAGACAGGGTCGATCACCCCTCCACTTT. Its protein is CSAPPRQGRSPLHF.